A single sample is the source of the 18 T cell receptor beta chains below, sequenced in a study of T-cell reconstitution after alpha-beta-depleted transplantation in children. Preparation of the TCRbeta library used unique molecular identifiers. MiXCR, run by TCRdb on the PCR reads, gives a single entry per CDR3 protein. The sample holds around 370,000 distinct CDR3 sequences, 10% seen once. The sample was PBMCs from the stem cell graft donor, taken from the stem cell graft. The receptors shown here come from a human donor who donated a stem cell graft to a child with acute lymphoblastic leukemia.

This clonotype was observed a few times. In DNA form, the CDR3 reads TGCGCCAGCAGCCAAGAAACTCGACGGGCAGATACGCAGTATTTT. Translation gives CASSQETRRADTQYF. The chain carries TRBV4-3 and TRBJ2-3; D uncertain. This CDR3 is built from 15 residues. V lost 0 bases to trimming and J lost 4 bases, with 11 bases between them. Germline V lookup: CDR1 LGHNA, CDR2 YSLEER.

This clonotype was counted only a few times. The chain combines TRBV18 with TRBJ2-5; maybe TRBD2 (5 bases). The CDR3 loop spans 13 amino acids. CDR1 KGHSH and CDR2 LQKENI come from the germline V gene. Trimming stripped 2 bases from V and 3 bases from J, with 7 bases between. This CDR3 reads CASSPYGEETQYF. DNA for the CDR3: TGTGCCAGCTCACCATACGGGGAAGAGACCCAGTACTTC.

This clonotype was observed a handful of times. The gene calls are TRBV7-3 and TRBJ2-2; 8 nucleotides line up with TRBD1. Germline V gene sequence: CDR1 SGHTA, CDR2 FQGTGA. V lost 7 bases, J lost 5 bases, and 3 bases stayed unmatched. The CDR3 consists of 13 residues. The CDR3 DNA reads TGTGCCAGCACCGACAGGGGTACCGGGGAGCTGTTTTTT. Translated: CASTDRGTGELFF.

This chain joins TRBV27 and TRBJ2-2; D unresolved. This CDR3 comprises 13 residues. The germline gives CDR1 MNHEY, CDR2 SMNVEV (reference sequence). V was cut by 3 bases and J by 9 bases, with 11 bases left in between. The CDR3 DNA reads as TGTGCCAGCAGTTTTCTGGAGAGGAGGGAGCTGTTTTTT. As protein: CASSFLERRELFF.

J is TRBJ1-2 and V is TRBV12-3 or TRBV12-4, with TRBD1 identical over 8 bases. V dropped 5 bases and J dropped 4; count of bases not matched to a gene: 6. The CDR3 sequence is 14 residues long. The CDR3 loop is CASSVKTGAYGYTF. CDR3 DNA sequence: TGTGCCAGCAGTGTCAAGACAGGGGCCTATGGCTACACCTTC.

The rearrangement links TRBV12-3 or TRBV12-4 to TRBJ2-1; D uncertain. CDR3 length equals 15 residues. V shed 7 bases and J shed 5 bases, with 18 bases lying between them. The CDR3 loop is CASTSDTSPNNEQFF. Here the CDR3 DNA reads TGTGCCAGCACCTCGGATACTTCGCCCAACAATGAGCAGTTCTTC.

This clonotype was seen a few times. The DNA for the CDR3 is TGCGCCAGCAGCCAATTCGGACTAGCGGGAAGAAAGTTCTTC. Translated: CASSQFGLAGRKFF. The chain has TRBV4-1 and TRBJ2-1; TRBD2 matches 12 bases. CDR3 length: 14 residues. Germline loops: CDR1 MGHRA, CDR2 YSYEKL. The V gene end was trimmed by 2 bases and the J gene end by 14 bases; junction bases not matched to a gene: 7.

V is TRBV20-1 and J is TRBJ1-2; D possibly corresponds to TRBD1 (5 bases). Germline CDR1 reads DFQATT; CDR2 reads SNEGSKA (reference sequence). The V end was cut by 0 bases, the J end by 8 bases, with 16 bases between. CDR3 length: 14 amino acids. The CDR3 sequence: CSARDSRLAGGYTF. CDR3 DNA sequence: TGCAGTGCTAGAGATTCGCGGCTCGCAGGGGGCTACACCTTC.

This sequence joins TRBV9 and TRBJ2-7; no reliable D call. This CDR3 is 14 amino acids long. Looked up from germline, CDR1 is SGDLS and CDR2 is YYNGEE. The ends were cut back, 4 bases at V and 2 bases at J, with 13 bases in the middle. The CDR3 DNA reads TGTGCCAGCAGCAAAACCGGGTCCCCCTACGAGCAGTACTTC. It specifies CASSKTGSPYEQYF.

This clonotype showed up just a few times. The chain carries TRBV7-2 and TRBJ2-3; a weak D match, TRBD1 (5 bases). Germline V gene data show CDR1 as SGHTA and CDR2 as FQGNSA. The germline V and J ends were trimmed by 1 base and 2 bases, with 10 bases remaining between them. The CDR3 runs 15 residues. The CDR3 spells CASSLVAGYTDTQYF. DNA of the CDR3: TGTGCCAGCAGCTTAGTGGCAGGGTACACAGATACGCAGTATTTT.

This clonotype was counted between two and nine times. The DNA is omitted, as the CDR3 cannot be located on it reliably, and the CDR3 follows TCRdb's listing. This chain's CDR3 is CASSPSSYEQYFGPAQYF. The chain employs TRBV4-3 and TRBJ2-7; the D call of TRBD2 is as the table states it, not checked on the DNA. Germline values: CDR1 LGHNA, CDR2 YSLEER. The CDR3 numbers 18 amino acids, ends counted.

This clonotype was found many times. V gene TRBV3-1 combines with J gene TRBJ1-2; D perhaps matches TRBD1 (6 bases). CDR3 size: 14 residues. Germline V CDR1 and CDR2: LGHDT, YNNKEL (reference sequence). Trimming stripped 2 bases from V and 2 bases from J, with 9 bases between. CDR3 nucleotide sequence: TGTGCCAGCAGCCAACGACAGGACAACTATGGCTACACCTTC. As protein: CASSQRQDNYGYTF.

DNA of the CDR3: TGTGCCAGCAGCCTACGCGGGGGCGCCCGGTCCTACGAGCAGTACTTC. It is translated as CASSLRGGARSYEQYF. V gene TRBV7-3 combines with J gene TRBJ2-7; possibly TRBD2 for D (7 bases). The CDR3 is 16 residues long. Looked up from germline, CDR1 is SGHTA and CDR2 is FQGTGA. The germline V and J ends were trimmed by 5 bases and 1 base, with 18 bases remaining between them. The full variable domain, completed using reference TRBV7-3 and TRBJ2-7, is GAGVSQTPSNKVTEKGKYVELRCDPISGHTALYWYRQSLGQGPEFLIYFQGTGAADDSGLPNDRFFAVRPEGSVSTLKIQRTERGDSAVYLCASSLRGGARSYEQYFGPGTRLTVT.

This clonotype showed up just a few times. The chain recombines TRBV9 with TRBJ2-2; D remains unclear. Trimming removed 3 bases at V and 4 bases at J, with 4 bases between. The germline V gene encodes CDR1 SGDLS and CDR2 YYNGEE. The CDR3 has 12 residues. The CDR3 is CASSDSTGELFF. The CDR3 DNA sequence: TGTGCCAGCAGCGACTCCACCGGGGAGCTGTTTTTT.

This clonotype has just a few counts. V is TRBV6-2 or TRBV6-3 and J is TRBJ2-6, with TRBD1 matching 9 bases. The CDR3 spans 17 residues. Germline V lookup: CDR1 MNHEY, CDR2 SVGEGT. V gave up 7 bases and J gave up 0 bases; unmatched junction bases: 7. The CDR3 DNA is TGTGCCAGCACCGGACAGGGGTCCAGCTCTGGGGCCAACGTCCTGACTTTC. Translating gives CASTGQGSSSGANVLTF.

This clonotype was observed a few times. J is TRBJ2-7 and V is TRBV5-1; D tentatively fits TRBD1 or TRBD2 (7 bases each). The germline CDR1 and CDR2 sequences are SGHRS and YFSETQ. There are 15 residues in the CDR3. V lost 0 bases, J lost 6 bases, and 16 bases lay in between. This chain's CDR3 is CASSLVTSPGGEQYF. The CDR3 bases are TGCGCCAGCAGCTTGGTGACTAGCCCAGGGGGCGAGCAGTACTTC.

There are a few counts of this clonotype. The chain carries TRBV20-1 and TRBJ2-1, with TRBD2 identical over 12 bases. The V segment lost 6 bases and the J segment 4 bases; nucleotides outside the gene matches: 4. This CDR3 spans 14 amino acids. The germline V gene encodes CDR1 DFQATT and CDR2 SNEGSKA (reference sequence). CDR3 in amino acids: CSAPTSGRYNEQFF. The CDR3 DNA follows: TGCAGTGCCCCTACTAGCGGGAGGTACAATGAGCAGTTCTTC.

In its sample, this clonotype was seen a few times. This chain links TRBV12-3 or TRBV12-4 with TRBJ2-7, with TRBD1 identical over 7 bases. The CDR3 has 14 amino acids. After removal of 4 bases from V and 3 bases from J, the junction contained 6 bases not matched to a gene. This CDR3 is CASSSSGTVYEQYF. The CDR3 region has the DNA TGTGCCAGCAGTTCCTCCGGGACAGTCTACGAGCAGTACTTC.